A few counts support the clone carrying this T cell receptor (beta chain). TCRdb's table, derived via immunoSEQ multiplex PCR, lists solely in-frame clones and lacks some. The sample lists around 700,000 clones, over 65% occurring once. The source of the sample is a study of shared clonotypes between healthy human individuals. The CDR3 spans 14 residues. The germline gives CDR1 MNHEY, CDR2 SVGAGI. The V and J ends lost 5 bases and 1 base, in that order; junction bases with no gene match: 2. The TCR comes from a woman aged 25 to 39 in good health. Sequences were obtained from memory CD4+ T cells sorted from blood. The subset here: CD45RA-negative fraction. The chain employs TRBV6-5 and TRBJ2-3; TRBD2 aligns across 8 bases. The CDR3 DNA sequence: TGTGCCAGCAGTCAGACTAGCGGCACAGATACGCAGTATTTT. It encodes CASSQTSGTDTQYF.